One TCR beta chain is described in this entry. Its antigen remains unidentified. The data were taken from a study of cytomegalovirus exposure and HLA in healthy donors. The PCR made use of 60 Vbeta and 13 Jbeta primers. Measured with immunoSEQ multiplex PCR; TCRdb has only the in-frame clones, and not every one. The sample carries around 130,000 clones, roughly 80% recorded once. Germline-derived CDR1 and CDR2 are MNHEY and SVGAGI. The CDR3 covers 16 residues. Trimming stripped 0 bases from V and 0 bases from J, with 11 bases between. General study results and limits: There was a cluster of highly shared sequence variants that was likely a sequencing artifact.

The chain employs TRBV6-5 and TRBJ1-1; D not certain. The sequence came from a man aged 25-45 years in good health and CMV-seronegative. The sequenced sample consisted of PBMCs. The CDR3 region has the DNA TGTGCCAGCAGTTACTCCCTCCCTGCGGTGAACACTGAAGCTTTCTTT. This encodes CASSYSLPAVNTEAFF.